This T cell receptor (beta chain) was recorded in a study of blood T cell repertoires in COVID-19. Overall study: Specimens from acute and convalescent COVID-19 originated in the United States, Italy and Spain. The analysed material was cDNA or gDNA that came from T cells, B-cell-depleted T cells, or PBMCs.

Methods used by the authors: Quantification of nucleated cells was approximated via reference gene primer amplification. Some clones are missing from TCRdb's copy, which holds only in-frame ones; the method was immunoSEQ multiplex PCR. The V and J calls and clone size come from that table; D and trimming were worked out from the DNA. The table has some 250,000 clones, around 86% seen once. This TCR was recovered from a woman aged 25 to 39 who had recovered from COVID-19. Source material: peripheral blood.

The CDR3 sequence is CASTNTWTGVGYTF. The CDR3 bases are TGTGCCAGCACCAATACCTGGACAGGGGTTGGCTACACCTTC. The chain employs TRBV2 and TRBJ1-2, with TRBD1 identical over 9 bases. The CDR3 contains 14 residues. V lost 7 bases and J lost 7; bases outside the gene matches: 10. Germline V gene data show CDR1 as SNHLY and CDR2 as FYNNEI.